A single sample is the source of the 14 T cell receptor beta chains below, sequenced in a study of Tregs in tolerant kidney transplant recipients. TCRdb keeps only in-frame clones here, not all; method: immunoSEQ multiplex PCR. This table has 65,000 to 85,000 clones, roughly nine tenths appearing once. Mixed chimerism was transient after nonmyeloablative marrow transplants from related graft donors. The starting material was CD4+ T cells from blood (PBMCs), obtained 24 months after the transplant. All receptors come from a human patient who received a combined kidney and bone marrow transplant. Part of the T cell pool may stem from the graft donor.

The CDR3 DNA is TGCAGCGTTTCCGGGACAGGGAGCTCCTACAATGAGCAGTTCTTC. This sequence encodes CSVSGTGSSYNEQFF. The V gene is TRBV29-1, the J gene TRBJ2-1; 9 nucleotides line up with TRBD1. J lost 0 bases, V lost 5 bases, and 5 bases had no gene match. This CDR3 region has 15 residues. Germline assignment: CDR1 SQVTM and CDR2 ANQGSEA.

The CDR3 loop reads CASSITSGSFYEQYF. DNA of the CDR3: TGTGCCAGTAGTATAACTAGCGGGAGTTTCTACGAGCAGTACTTC. The chain has TRBV19 and TRBJ2-7, with 11 bases matching TRBD2. The germline V gene encodes CDR1 LNHDA and CDR2 SQIVND (reference sequence). This CDR3 is built from 15 residues. Trimming took 2 bases from V and 3 from J; bases not matched to a gene: 3. Drawing the rest from reference TRBV19 and TRBJ2-7, the complete variable domain is DGGITQSPKYLFRKEGQNVTLSCEQNLNHDAMYWYRQDPGQGLRLIYYSQIVNDFQKGDIAEGYSVSREKKESFPLTVTSAQKNPTAFYLCASSITSGSFYEQYFGPGTRLTVT.

The chain carries TRBV6-5 and TRBJ1-2; D is unclear. Deletions cut 7 bases from V and 13 bases from J, with 22 bases between. The CDR3 contains 13 residues. Germline V CDR1 and CDR2: MNHEY, SVGAGI. The CDR3 loop is CASTKSGVQIATF. The CDR3 DNA is TGTGCCAGCACCAAATCCGGGGTACAGATTGCCACCTTC.

This clone occurred a few times. The CDR3 loop reads CASNLGRVFNEKLFF. DNA of the CDR3: TGTGCCAGCAACCTAGGGAGGGTCTTTAATGAAAAACTGTTTTTT. The chain has TRBV28 and TRBJ1-4; D gene unclear. Germline loops: CDR1 MDHEN, CDR2 SYDVKM. This CDR3 spans 15 amino acids. Between the trimmed V and J ends, which lost 7 bases and 4 bases, there was a span of 16 bases.

This clone was found once. The chain joins TRBV7-2 to TRBJ2-1; 7 nucleotides match TRBD1. The CDR3 length is 15 residues. Germline CDR1 and CDR2: SGHTA and FQGNSA. V dropped 3 bases and J dropped 5; count of bases not matched to a gene: 7. CDR3 bases: TGTGCCAGCAGCTTGACCGGGACAGCGAACAATGAGCAGTTCTTC. Translation: CASSLTGTANNEQFF.

The chain carries TRBV21-1 and TRBJ2-7; TRBD1 is taken as the D call from the table, unchecked against the DNA. TRBV21-1 has pseudogene status. The CDR3 length is 14 residues. The CDR3 is CASSKEKNSYEQYF. In DNA form, the CDR3 reads TGTGCCAGCAGCAAAGAAAAGAACAGCTACGAGCAGTACTTC.

The chain has TRBV9 and TRBJ1-3, with unresolved D. The germline V gene has CDR1 SGDLS and CDR2 YYNGEE. V was clipped by 4 bases and J by 0 bases, with 14 bases between them. The CDR3 consists of 16 residues. The CDR3 DNA reads TGTGCCAGCAGCTTCAGGTTGGCGAGCTCTGGAAACACCATATATTTT. Amino acids: CASSFRLASSGNTIYF.

This chain connects TRBV7-8 to TRBJ2-1, with 9 bases lining up with TRBD2. CDR3 length: 14 amino acids. Germline values: CDR1 SGHVS, CDR2 FQNEAQ. V lost 1 base, J lost 8 bases, and 3 bases stayed unmatched. CDR3: CASSLERLADEQFF. The CDR3 coding sequence is TGTGCCAGCAGCTTAGAGAGACTAGCGGATGAGCAGTTCTTC.

The V call is TRBV5-1, the J call TRBJ1-2; 11 nucleotides match TRBD1. This CDR3 spans 15 amino acids. Germline CDR1 is SGHRS and CDR2 is YFSETQ. The V and J ends lost 4 bases and 5 bases, in that order; junction bases with no gene match: 7. CDR3: CASSPRTGGEYGYTF. In nucleotides, the CDR3 is TGCGCCAGCAGCCCCCGGACAGGGGGCGAGTATGGCTACACCTTC.

The rearrangement links TRBV7-8 to TRBJ2-6; TRBD2 aligns across 8 bases. The CDR3 runs to 16 residues. Per the germline V gene, CDR1 is SGHVS and CDR2 is FQNEAQ. V was clipped by 1 base and J by 2 bases; unmatched bases: 1. CDR3 coding DNA: TGTGCCAGCAGCTTAGTCGGGAGGGCTGGGGCCAACGTCCTGACTTTC. The encoded protein is CASSLVGRAGANVLTF.

The chain links TRBV30 to TRBJ1-2; D is perhaps TRBD1 (5 bases). This CDR3 has 14 residues. V was shortened by 1 base and J by 3 bases, with 12 bases between the two germline ends. Germline CDR1 reads GTSNPN; CDR2 reads SVGIG (reference sequence). In nucleotides, the CDR3 is TGTGCCTGGAGTGACGGTGGGGCTGACTATGGCTACACCTTC. Translated: CAWSDGGADYGYTF.

This chain joins TRBV7-2 and TRBJ2-3, with 7 bases that match TRBD2. The CDR3 runs 16 residues. Trimming took 5 bases from V and 0 from J; bases not matched to a gene: 8. Germline CDR1 SGHTA, CDR2 FQGNSA. The CDR3 region is CASSILATSSTDTQYF. Here the CDR3 DNA reads TGTGCCAGCAGCATACTAGCGACTTCTAGCACAGATACGCAGTATTTT.

The chain recombines TRBV4-1 with TRBJ2-1; the match to TRBD2 covers 7 bases. Germline V lookup: CDR1 MGHRA, CDR2 YSYEKL. The CDR3 has 17 amino acids. The junction had 9 bases not matched to a gene; V was cut back by 4 bases and J by 0 bases. CDR3 nucleotides: TGCGCCAGCAGCCCCTCCTCCGGCGGGAGCTCCTACAATGAGCAGTTCTTC. It specifies CASSPSSGGSSYNEQFF.

This chain joins TRBV30 and TRBJ2-6; possibly TRBD1 for D (6 bases). V lost 1 base to trimming and J lost 3 bases, with 16 bases between them. The V gene's germline CDR1 is GTSNPN and CDR2 SVGIG (reference sequence). The CDR3 has 17 amino acids. The CDR3 region is CAWSGGKTGFGANVLTF. For the CDR3, the DNA is TGTGCCTGGAGTGGAGGGAAAACAGGGTTTGGGGCCAACGTCCTGACTTTC.